Below are 30 T cell receptor beta chains sequenced from a single sample in a study of T-cell reconstitution after alpha-beta-depleted transplantation in children. Using unique molecular identifiers, the investigators prepared the TCRbeta library. MiXCR, applied by TCRdb to the PCR reads, yields one record per CDR3 protein. The sample records hundreds of thousands of distinct CDR3 sequences, 10% to 15% being singletons. The material sequenced was PBMCs, mostly from graft donor cells, taken 360 days after TCRalphabeta/CD19-depleted stem cell transplant. These receptors originate from a male patient younger than 18 who had a stem cell transplant for acute myeloid leukemia, so the T cells may come from the graft donor.

Here the CDR3 reads CASSQEQGPYYEQYF. The CDR3 nucleotides are TGTGCCAGCAGCCAAGAACAGGGTCCTTACTACGAGCAGTACTTC. The chain combines TRBV4-2 with TRBJ2-7; D is possibly TRBD1 (6 bases). The CDR3 is made up of 15 amino acids. The V gene lost 0 bases and the J gene lost 3 bases, with 12 bases spanning the gap. Looked up from germline, CDR1 is LGHNA and CDR2 is YNFKEQ.

The chain recombines TRBV12-3 or TRBV12-4 with TRBJ1-2; 9 bases match TRBD1. The CDR3 sequence is 18 residues long. J gave up 4 bases and V 6 bases, and 18 bases lay outside the gene matches. CDR3 sequence (DNA): TGTGCCAGCAGCACCGGGACAGGGAAAGGGGAGAGGCTCTATGGCTACACCTTC. This gives the protein CASSTGTGKGERLYGYTF.

This chain joins TRBV6-1 and TRBJ2-7; D unresolved. This CDR3 spans 13 amino acids. Trimming pared 7 bases from V and 2 bases from J, leaving 12 bases between. CDR1 is MNHNS and CDR2 is SASEGT in the germline V gene. CDR3 residues: CASIGEAAYEQYF. CDR3 DNA sequence: TGTGCCAGCATTGGAGAGGCAGCCTACGAGCAGTACTTC.

This clonotype showed up many times. The genes are TRBV20-1 and TRBJ2-7, with 7 bases that match TRBD2. With 1 base clipped from V and 3 bases from J, the junction kept 6 bases outside the gene matches. The germline V gene encodes CDR1 DFQATT and CDR2 SNEGSKA (reference sequence). The CDR3 consists of 14 residues. CDR3 region: CSARVPGRDYEQYF. The CDR3 DNA follows: TGCAGTGCTAGAGTCCCAGGGAGGGACTACGAGCAGTACTTC.

The J gene is TRBJ2-5, the V gene TRBV9, with 9 bases fitting TRBD1. Unmatched junction bases numbered 5, after V lost 1 base and J lost 1 base. Per germline, CDR1 SGDLS and CDR2 YYNGEE. CDR3 size: 16 residues. The CDR3: CASSVRTGVLQETQYF. DNA of the CDR3: TGTGCCAGCAGCGTACGGACAGGGGTACTCCAAGAGACCCAGTACTTC.

The sample holds many counts of this clonotype. The chain couples TRBV20-1 to TRBJ1-3; D remains unclear. CDR3 length: 15 amino acids. Trimming removed 0 bases at V and 4 bases at J, with 13 bases between. In germline, CDR1 is DFQATT, CDR2 SNEGSKA (reference sequence). CDR3 DNA: TGCAGTGCTAGAGAGACTTATCTCCCCGGAAACACCATATATTTT. Its protein product is CSARETYLPGNTIYF.

The chain joins TRBV5-1 to TRBJ2-7; TRBD2 aligns across 13 bases. V lost 4 bases and J lost 5; bases outside the gene matches: 15. This CDR3 comprises 18 residues. Germline CDR1 is SGHRS and CDR2 is YFSETQ. CDR3 coding DNA: TGCGCCAGCAGCGCGGGACTAGCGGGATCGGGTGGGCACGACGAGCAGTACTTC. Protein: CASSAGLAGSGGHDEQYF.

The genes are TRBV4-3 and TRBJ2-1; possibly TRBD2 for D (5 bases). CDR3 length: 13 amino acids. Trimming took 4 bases from V and 7 from J, leaving 11 bases between them. Germline V gives CDR1 LGHNA, CDR2 YSLEER. Written as DNA, the CDR3 is TGCGCCAGCAGCCGCAGAACTAGTAATGAGCAGTTCTTC. Translated: CASSRRTSNEQFF.

This chain connects TRBV4-3 to TRBJ2-1; possible D gene TRBD1, 6 bases. Deletions cut 1 base from V and 6 bases from J, with 16 bases between. This CDR3 region has 16 residues. Germline V gene data show CDR1 as LGHNA and CDR2 as YSLEER. The CDR3 protein is CASSQVTGLARNEQFF. The CDR3 nucleotides read TGCGCCAGCAGCCAAGTAACAGGGTTGGCGCGCAATGAGCAGTTCTTC.

The chain employs TRBV2 and TRBJ2-3; D unclear. Trimming shortened V by 5 bases and J by 1 base, and 13 bases separated the two germline ends. CDR3 length: 15 amino acids. Per germline, CDR1 SNHLY and CDR2 FYNNEI. CDR3 sequence: CASSFGPLRTDTQYF. In DNA form, the CDR3 reads TGTGCCAGCAGTTTCGGACCTCTCCGCACAGATACGCAGTATTTT.

This clonotype has a handful of counts. The V gene is TRBV7-3, the J gene TRBJ2-5, with a possible D match to TRBD2 (6 bases). Germline CDR1 reads SGHTA; CDR2 reads FQGTGA. CDR3 length equals 16 residues. V was cut by 0 bases and J by 0 bases, with 11 bases left in between. Here the CDR3 DNA reads TGTGCCAGCAGCTTAACTGGAGGGGTTTACCAAGAGACCCAGTACTTC. Amino acid sequence: CASSLTGGVYQETQYF.

This clonotype was counted at least ten times. This rearrangement joins TRBV28 to TRBJ2-7; 7 nucleotides line up with TRBD1. V gave up 3 bases and J gave up 2 bases; unmatched junction bases: 4. Germline V CDR1 and CDR2: MDHEN, SYDVKM. This CDR3 spans 14 amino acids. The CDR3, as DNA: TGTGCCAGCAGTTTGGACAGGATTACCTACGAGCAGTACTTC. The encoded protein is CASSLDRITYEQYF.

The gene calls are TRBV29-1 and TRBJ2-1; 10 bases match TRBD2. The V gene's germline CDR1 is SQVTM and CDR2 ANQGSEA. The V gene end was trimmed by 7 bases and the J gene end by 7 bases; junction bases not matched to a gene: 16. The CDR3 totals 16 residues. The CDR3 nucleotides read TGCAGCGCTAGACTAGCGGGTGTGCCGAGTGTGAATGAGCAGTTCTTC. This gives the protein CSARLAGVPSVNEQFF.

The CDR3: CASSLALLDTTYEQYF. DNA for the CDR3: TGTGCCAGCAGCTTGGCCCTGTTAGACACGACCTACGAGCAGTACTTC. This chain uses TRBV5-6 with TRBJ2-7; D call uncertain. The CDR3 is made up of 16 amino acids. With 0 bases removed from V and 2 bases from J, the gap between germline ends came to 15 bases. The germline gives CDR1 SGHDT, CDR2 YYEEEE.

This clonotype was recorded a few times. The genes are TRBV7-2 and TRBJ2-3, with unresolved D. Germline CDR1 reads SGHTA; CDR2 reads FQGNSA. The CDR3 sequence is 13 residues long. Between the trimmed V and J ends, which lost 2 bases and 4 bases, there was a span of 7 bases. As DNA, the CDR3 is TGTGCCAGCAGCTTAACCCCGCCAGATACGCAGTATTTT. Its translation is CASSLTPPDTQYF.

This clonotype appeared a single time. The chain has TRBV28 and TRBJ2-7; possible D gene TRBD2, 6 bases. Germline loops: CDR1 MDHEN, CDR2 SYDVKM. This CDR3 is 14 amino acids long. Trimming removed 3 bases from V and 2 bases from J, with 11 bases in between. Here the CDR3 reads CASSFGGLPYEQYF. CDR3 nucleotide sequence: TGTGCCAGCAGTTTTGGGGGACTCCCCTACGAGCAGTACTTC.

The sample holds a few counts of this clonotype. The junction departs from the called germline gene at one end, perhaps through a read error. The CDR3 loop reads CASSQTTGGGVSDEQYF. CDR3 in DNA: TGTGCCAGCAGCCAGACTACAGGGGGCGGGGTCTCCGACGAGCAGTACTTC. The rearrangement uses TRBV4-2 and TRBJ2-7; 9 positions agree with TRBD1. There are 17 residues in the CDR3. Germline V gene data show CDR1 as LGHNA and CDR2 as YNFKEQ.

This clonotype appeared many times. The chain recombines TRBV12-3 or TRBV12-4 with TRBJ2-1; TRBD2 aligns across 8 bases. V lost 2 bases and J lost 1; bases outside the gene matches: 7. There are 17 residues in the CDR3. CDR3 in DNA: TGTGCCAGCAGTTTAAAGCTAGCGGGCTTTTCCTACAATGAGCAGTTCTTC. This codes for CASSLKLAGFSYNEQFF.

The chain has TRBV5-1 and TRBJ2-1; TRBD2 matches at 15 bases. The CDR3 loop spans 17 amino acids. Looked up from germline, CDR1 is SGHRS and CDR2 is YFSETQ. After removal of 4 bases from V and 6 bases from J, the junction contained 8 bases not matched to a gene. The CDR3 region has the DNA TGCGCCAGCAGCGGGACTAGCGGGAGGATCACCTGCAATGAGCAGTTCTTC. This translates into CASSGTSGRITCNEQFF.

This clonotype was recorded a few times. The chain has TRBV5-1 and TRBJ2-7; 11 nucleotides align to TRBD2. From germline, CDR1 is SGHRS and CDR2 YFSETQ. CDR3 length: 16 residues. The V and J ends lost 3 bases and 5 bases, in that order; junction bases with no gene match: 10. CDR3 amino acids: CASSSPLAGVFHEQYF. The CDR3 nucleotides read TGCGCCAGCAGCTCGCCACTAGCGGGAGTTTTCCACGAGCAGTACTTC. Full variable domain (missing parts from reference TRBV5-1 and TRBJ2-7): KAGVTQTPRYLIKTRGQQVTLSCSPISGHRSVSWYQQTPGQGLQFLFEYFSETQRNKGNFPGRFSGRQFSNSRSEMNVSTLELGDSALYLCASSSPLAGVFHEQYFGPGTRLTVT.

This clonotype was recorded at least ten times. Its ends do not fully match the called genes, so a read error is possible. The chain carries TRBV7-9 and TRBJ2-7; the D gene could be TRBD1 or TRBD2 (6 bases each). Germline assignment: CDR1 SEHNR and CDR2 FQNEAQ (reference sequence). This CDR3 spans 14 amino acids. The CDR3 protein is CASSLAGQSYEQYF. As DNA, the CDR3 is TGCGCCAGCAGCTTGGCGGGACAATCCTACGAGCAGTACTTC.

This clonotype was recorded a few times. The chain couples TRBV29-1 to TRBJ2-1; 7 nucleotides agree with TRBD2. The ends lost 7 bases at V and 0 bases at J; junction bases unmatched: 3. Per the germline V gene, CDR1 is SQVTM and CDR2 is ANQGSEA. This CDR3 has 13 amino acids. DNA for the CDR3: TGCAGCGGCAGGACTAGCTCCTACAATGAGCAGTTCTTC. Its protein is CSGRTSSYNEQFF.

This clonotype was picked up many times. CDR3 DNA sequence: TGTGCCAGCATCGCCCTCATGGGGGTTGCCGAGCAGTTCTTC. Its protein is CASIALMGVAEQFF. The genes are TRBV12-3 or TRBV12-4 and TRBJ2-1; D could derive from TRBD1 or TRBD2 (5 bases each). The CDR3 contains 14 residues. V gave up 7 bases and J gave up 10 bases, with 20 bases separating them.

This clonotype showed up many times. The rearrangement links TRBV29-1 to TRBJ2-3, with D hard to call. The CDR3 runs to 13 residues. The germline V gene encodes CDR1 SQVTM and CDR2 ANQGSEA. Trimming took off 3 bases at V and 2 bases at J, with 9 bases between the two ends. The CDR3 nucleotides are TGCAGCGTTGAGTTTGCGGTCACAGATACGCAGTATTTT. This codes for CSVEFAVTDTQYF.

This clonotype was counted many times. The chain couples TRBV28 to TRBJ2-4; 12 nucleotides line up with TRBD2. Germline values: CDR1 MDHEN, CDR2 SYDVKM. Trimming removed 1 base from V and 7 bases from J; junction bases left unmatched: 2. The CDR3 has 15 residues. The CDR3 DNA reads as TGTGCCAGCAGTTTATCTGGACTAGCGGGGAACATTCAGTACTTC. It encodes CASSLSGLAGNIQYF. Together with reference TRBV28 and TRBJ2-4, the CDR3 gives the full variable domain: DVKVTQSSRYLVKRTGEKVFLECVQDMDHENMFWYRQDPGLGLRLIYFSYDVKMKEKGDIPEGYSVSREKKERFSLILESASTNQTSMYLCASSLSGLAGNIQYFGAGTRLSVL.

This clonotype was seen only a few times. The CDR3 nucleotides read TGTGCCATCTCGGGCACAGATACGCAGTATTTT. This codes for CAISGTDTQYF. The chain carries TRBV10-3 and TRBJ2-3; D remains ambiguous. Germline CDR1 is ENHRY and CDR2 is SYGVKD. This CDR3 has 11 residues. Trimming removed 8 bases at V and 1 base at J, with 4 bases between.

In its sample, this clonotype was seen many times. This sequence joins TRBV2 and TRBJ2-3; 7 nucleotides align to TRBD2. CDR1 and CDR2 from the germline V gene are SNHLY and FYNNEI. With V trimmed by 6 bases and J by 0 bases, 9 bases remained unmatched. There are 16 residues in the CDR3. As DNA, the CDR3 is TGTGCCAGCAGGGCCTTAGCGGGTGCTAGCACAGATACGCAGTATTTT. Residues: CASRALAGASTDTQYF.

V usage is TRBV5-1 and J usage is TRBJ2-7, with D perhaps assigned TRBD1 or TRBD2 (5 bases each). Germline V CDR1 and CDR2: SGHRS, YFSETQ. V dropped 1 base and J dropped 6 bases, with 23 bases sitting between them. The CDR3 contains 17 residues. The CDR3 region has the DNA TGCGCCAGCAGCTTGTTCCCCGGGACCCACGCGGTTGGCGAGCAGTACTTC. Translation: CASSLFPGTHAVGEQYF.

This clonotype was recorded a few times. The V gene is TRBV20-1, the J gene TRBJ2-7; 8 nucleotides agree with TRBD1. V trimming: 3 bases; J trimming: 2 bases; junction bases outside the gene matches: 3. Germline CDR1 and CDR2: DFQATT and SNEGSKA (reference sequence). The CDR3 sequence is 13 residues long. The CDR3: CSASWTGPYEQYF. CDR3 sequence (DNA): TGCAGTGCTAGTTGGACAGGGCCCTACGAGCAGTACTTC.

This clonotype showed up just a few times. The chain joins TRBV12-3 or TRBV12-4 to TRBJ2-5; no reliable D call. The V end lost 5 bases, the J end lost 7 bases, and 17 bases lay between the germline ends. The CDR3 has 14 amino acids. CDR3 DNA: TGTGCCAGCAGTGCAGGATGGCAGGTTGGGACCCAGTACTTC. Translation: CASSAGWQVGTQYF.